The source of this T cell receptor beta chain is a study of blood T cell repertoires in COVID-19. The overall study: PBMCs, B-cell-depleted T cells, or T cells provided the cDNA or gDNA that made up the material.

Researchers sorted participants into cohorts using their self-reported clinical history. This clone came up a few times. In the original analysis: Estimates of nucleated cell counts were drawn from the amplification of reference gene primers. This table comes from immunoSEQ multiplex PCR, and its TCRdb copy is limited to in-frame clones, with some not included. That table furnishes V, J and clone size, whereas the DNA furnished D and trimming. The sample shows around 290,000 clones, around 89% of them seen only once. This CDR3 is 15 amino acids long. The germline V gene encodes CDR1 MDHEN and CDR2 SYDVKM. V was clipped by 5 bases and J by 7 bases, with 20 bases between them.

Sample: PBMCs or T cells enriched from blood (not recorded which). The source is an older woman in a cohort exposed to, infected with or recovered from COVID-19 (not recorded which). This chain uses TRBV28 with TRBJ1-2; no clear D. CDR3 DNA: TGTGCCAGCAGTCTCCCAGGATCAGCCCGGGGTGGCTACACCTTC. This translates into CASSLPGSARGGYTF.